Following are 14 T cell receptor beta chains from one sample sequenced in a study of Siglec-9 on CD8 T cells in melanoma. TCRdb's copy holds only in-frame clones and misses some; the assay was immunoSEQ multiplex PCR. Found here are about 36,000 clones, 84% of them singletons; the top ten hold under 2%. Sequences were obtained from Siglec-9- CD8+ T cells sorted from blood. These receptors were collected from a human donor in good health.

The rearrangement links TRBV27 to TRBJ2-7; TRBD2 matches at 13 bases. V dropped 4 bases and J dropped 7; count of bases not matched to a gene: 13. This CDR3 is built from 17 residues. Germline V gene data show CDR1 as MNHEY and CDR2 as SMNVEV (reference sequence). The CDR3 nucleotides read TGTGCCAGCAGTTCCATTGGGACTAGCGGGGAGGATGTTGAGCAGTACTTC. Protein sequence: CASSSIGTSGEDVEQYF.

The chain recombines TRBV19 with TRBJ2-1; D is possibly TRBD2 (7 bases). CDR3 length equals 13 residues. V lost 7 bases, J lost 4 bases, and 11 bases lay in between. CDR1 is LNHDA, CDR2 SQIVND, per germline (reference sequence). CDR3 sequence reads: CASTKGGYNEQFF. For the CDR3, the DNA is TGTGCCAGTACTAAGGGGGGGTACAATGAGCAGTTCTTC.

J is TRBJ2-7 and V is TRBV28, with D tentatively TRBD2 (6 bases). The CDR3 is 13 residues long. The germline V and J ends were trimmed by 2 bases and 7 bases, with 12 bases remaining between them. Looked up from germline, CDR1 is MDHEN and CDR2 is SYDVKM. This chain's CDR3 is CASSLPRAGEQYF. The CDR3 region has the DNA TGTGCCAGCAGTTTACCCCGGGCGGGGGAGCAGTACTTC.

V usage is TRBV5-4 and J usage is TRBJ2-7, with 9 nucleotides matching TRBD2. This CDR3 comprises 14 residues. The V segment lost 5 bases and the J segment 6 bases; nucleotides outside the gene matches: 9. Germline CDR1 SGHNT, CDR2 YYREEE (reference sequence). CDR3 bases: TGTGCCAGCAGTCCCGGGACTAGCATAGGCGAGCAGTACTTC. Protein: CASSPGTSIGEQYF.

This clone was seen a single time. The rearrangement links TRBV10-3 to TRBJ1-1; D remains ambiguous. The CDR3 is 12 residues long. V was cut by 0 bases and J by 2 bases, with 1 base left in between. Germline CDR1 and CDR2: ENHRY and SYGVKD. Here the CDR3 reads CAISESNTEAFF. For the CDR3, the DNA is TGTGCCATCAGTGAGTCCAACACTGAAGCTTTCTTT.

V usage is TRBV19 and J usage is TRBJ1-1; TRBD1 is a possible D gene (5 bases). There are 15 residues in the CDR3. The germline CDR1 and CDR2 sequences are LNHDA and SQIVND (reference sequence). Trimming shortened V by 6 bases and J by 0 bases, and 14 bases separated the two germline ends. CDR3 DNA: TGTGCCAGTAGGGTCATGGGACGGCTGAACACTGAAGCTTTCTTT. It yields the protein CASRVMGRLNTEAFF.

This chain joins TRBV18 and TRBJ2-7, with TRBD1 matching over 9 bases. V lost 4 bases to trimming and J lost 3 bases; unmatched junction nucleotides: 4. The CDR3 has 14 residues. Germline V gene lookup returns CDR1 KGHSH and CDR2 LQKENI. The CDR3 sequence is CASSLRGQGYEQYF. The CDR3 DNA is TGTGCCAGCTCACTACGGGGACAGGGCTACGAGCAGTACTTC. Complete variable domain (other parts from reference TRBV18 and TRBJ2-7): NAGVMQNPRHLVRRRGQEARLRCSPMKGHSHVYWYRQLPEEGLKFMVYLQKENIIDESGMPKERFSAEFPKEGPSILRIQQVVRGDSAAYFCASSLRGQGYEQYFGPGTRLTVT.

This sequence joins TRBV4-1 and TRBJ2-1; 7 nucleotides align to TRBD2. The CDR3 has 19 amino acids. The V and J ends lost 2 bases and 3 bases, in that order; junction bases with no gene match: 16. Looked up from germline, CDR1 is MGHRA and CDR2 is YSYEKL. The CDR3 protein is CASSQPIFPSQRDYNEQFF. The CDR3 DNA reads TGCGCCAGCAGCCAACCCATCTTCCCCTCCCAGCGGGACTACAATGAGCAGTTCTTC.

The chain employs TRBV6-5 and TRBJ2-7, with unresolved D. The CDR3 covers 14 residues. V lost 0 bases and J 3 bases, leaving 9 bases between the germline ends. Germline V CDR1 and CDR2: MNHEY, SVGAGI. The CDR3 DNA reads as TGTGCCAGCAGTTACTCCCAGGTTATCTACGAGCAGTACTTC. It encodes CASSYSQVIYEQYF.

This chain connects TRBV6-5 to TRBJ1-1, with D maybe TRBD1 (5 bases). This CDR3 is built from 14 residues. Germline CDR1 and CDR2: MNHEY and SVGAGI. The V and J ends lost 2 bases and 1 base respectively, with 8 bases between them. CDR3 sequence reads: CASSYDSQNTEAFF. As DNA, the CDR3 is TGTGCCAGCAGTTACGACAGCCAGAACACTGAAGCTTTCTTT.

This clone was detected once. CDR3 sequence reads: CASRMDTSQNEQFF. Written as DNA, the CDR3 is TGTGCCAGCAGAATGGACACTAGCCAGAATGAGCAGTTCTTC. J is TRBJ2-1 and V is TRBV4-2; the D gene is possibly TRBD2 (6 bases). CDR1 is LGHNA and CDR2 is YNFKEQ in the germline V gene. Trimming stripped 6 bases from V and 7 bases from J, with 16 bases between. The CDR3 runs 14 residues.

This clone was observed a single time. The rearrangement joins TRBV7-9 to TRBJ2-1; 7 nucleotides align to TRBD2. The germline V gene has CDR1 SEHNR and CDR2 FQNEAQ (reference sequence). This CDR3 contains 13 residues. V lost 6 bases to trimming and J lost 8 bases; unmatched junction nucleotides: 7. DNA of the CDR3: TGTGCCAGCAGTGAGACTAGCCCCCATGAGCAGTTCTTC. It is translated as CASSETSPHEQFF.

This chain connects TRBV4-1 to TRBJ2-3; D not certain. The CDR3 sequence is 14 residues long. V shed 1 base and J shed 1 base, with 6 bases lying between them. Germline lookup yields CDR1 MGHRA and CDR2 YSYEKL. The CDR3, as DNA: TGCGCCAGCAGCCAAGCCAGCGGCACAGATACGCAGTATTTT. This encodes CASSQASGTDTQYF.

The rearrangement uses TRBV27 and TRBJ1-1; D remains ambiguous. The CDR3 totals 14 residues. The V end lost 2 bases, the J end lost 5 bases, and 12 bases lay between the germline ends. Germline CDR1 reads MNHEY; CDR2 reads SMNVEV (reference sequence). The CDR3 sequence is CASSLQGIGTEAFF. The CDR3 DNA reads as TGTGCCAGCAGTTTACAAGGGATTGGGACTGAAGCTTTCTTT.